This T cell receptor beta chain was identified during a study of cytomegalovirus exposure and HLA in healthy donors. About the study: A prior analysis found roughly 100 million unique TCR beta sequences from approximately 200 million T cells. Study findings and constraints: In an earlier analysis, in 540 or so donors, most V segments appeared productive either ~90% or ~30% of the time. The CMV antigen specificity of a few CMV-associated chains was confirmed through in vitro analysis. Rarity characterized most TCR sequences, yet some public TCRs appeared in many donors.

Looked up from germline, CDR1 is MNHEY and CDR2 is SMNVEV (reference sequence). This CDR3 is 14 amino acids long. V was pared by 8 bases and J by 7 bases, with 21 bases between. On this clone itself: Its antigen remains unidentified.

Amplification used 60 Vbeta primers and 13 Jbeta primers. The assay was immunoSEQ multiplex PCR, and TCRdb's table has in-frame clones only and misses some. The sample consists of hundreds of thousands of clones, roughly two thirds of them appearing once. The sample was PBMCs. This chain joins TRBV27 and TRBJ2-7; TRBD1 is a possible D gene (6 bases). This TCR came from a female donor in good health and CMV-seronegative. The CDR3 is CASAPNGGQSEQYF. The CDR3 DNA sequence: TGTGCCAGCGCTCCGAACGGAGGACAGTCAGAGCAGTACTTC.